These 23 T cell receptor beta chains were all obtained from the same sample, sequenced in a study of T cells after yellow fever vaccination. TCRdb re-called the 5' RACE reads with MiXCR, one entry per CDR3 protein. The sample shows some 350,000 distinct CDR3 sequences, roughly 8.7% of them seen only once. The starting material was PBMCs, obtained on the day of the first yellow fever vaccination. Source of these receptors: a man aged 18 to 29 who received the YFV17D yellow fever vaccine.

The chain couples TRBV7-2 to TRBJ1-1, with 9 bases that match TRBD1. The CDR3 length is 14 residues. The germline V gene encodes CDR1 SGHTA and CDR2 FQGNSA. Germline trimming cut 8 bases from V and 4 bases from J; bases unmatched to any gene: 8. CDR3: CASVSDRGGTEAFF. In DNA, the CDR3 is TGTGCCAGCGTCTCGGACAGGGGCGGCACTGAAGCTTTCTTT.

The sample holds a few counts of this clonotype. V and J are TRBV7-2 and TRBJ2-2; possibly TRBD1 for D (6 bases). The CDR3 sequence is 16 residues long. The germline V and J ends were trimmed by 2 bases and 7 bases, with 17 bases remaining between them. Looked up from germline, CDR1 is SGHTA and CDR2 is FQGNSA. This CDR3 is CASSLIRTGNVGELFF. CDR3 DNA: TGTGCCAGCAGCTTAATTCGCACAGGGAATGTCGGGGAGCTGTTTTTT. Combining the CDR3 with reference TRBV7-2 and TRBJ2-2 gives the whole variable domain GAGVSQSPSNKVTEKGKDVELRCDPISGHTALYWYRQSLGQGLEFLIYFQGNSAPDKSGLPSDRFSAERTGGSVSTLTIQRTQQEDSAVYLCASSLIRTGNVGELFFGEGSRLTVL.

This chain links TRBV5-6 with TRBJ1-2, with TRBD1 as a possible D gene (5 bases). With 4 bases removed from V and 4 bases from J, the gap between germline ends came to 14 bases. The length of the CDR3 is 14 residues. CDR1 and CDR2 (germline): SGHDT, YYEEEE. The CDR3 region is CASSPGGYVYGYTF. CDR3 bases: TGTGCCAGCAGCCCGGGGGGGTATGTCTATGGCTACACCTTC.

The sample holds a few counts of this clonotype. The chain uses TRBV10-3 and TRBJ2-2; 15 bases fit TRBD2. V trimming: 5 bases; J trimming: 5 bases; junction bases outside the gene matches: 3. Germline V gives CDR1 ENHRY, CDR2 SYGVKD. The CDR3 runs 16 residues. The CDR3 protein is CAISTGTSGGTGELFF. Here the CDR3 DNA reads TGTGCCATCAGTACCGGGACTAGCGGGGGGACCGGGGAGCTGTTTTTT.

The chain carries TRBV5-1 and TRBJ2-5; TRBD2 agrees at 11 bases. Germline CDR1 is SGHRS and CDR2 is YFSETQ. After removal of 3 bases from V and 0 bases from J, the junction contained 10 bases not matched to a gene. This CDR3 comprises 18 residues. CDR3 DNA: TGCGCCAGCAGCTACCCGACTAGCGGGGTAGGGGACCAAGAGACCCAGTACTTC. Translation: CASSYPTSGVGDQETQYF.

The gene calls are TRBV5-8 and TRBJ1-1; no reliable D call. The CDR3 covers 11 residues. Germline CDR1 SGHTS, CDR2 YDEGEE. The V end lost 3 bases, the J end lost 11 bases, and 11 bases lay between the germline ends. The CDR3 is CASSWGAGAFF. The CDR3 nucleotides read TGTGCCAGCAGCTGGGGAGCGGGGGCTTTCTTT.

The V call is TRBV3-1, the J call TRBJ2-3, with D perhaps matching TRBD1 (5 bases). The CDR3 spans 15 residues. V dropped 5 bases and J dropped 8 bases, with 20 bases sitting between them. The V gene's germline CDR1 is LGHDT and CDR2 YNNKEL (reference sequence). The CDR3 sequence is CASSEKTEDSGTQYF. The CDR3 DNA reads TGTGCCAGCAGCGAAAAGACAGAAGACTCCGGTACGCAGTATTTT.

The V gene is TRBV4-1, the J gene TRBJ2-5; 8 bases fit TRBD2. V trimming: 4 bases; J trimming: 2 bases; junction bases outside the gene matches: 12. Looked up from germline, CDR1 is MGHRA and CDR2 is YSYEKL. CDR3 length: 17 amino acids. In DNA, the CDR3 is TGCGCCAGCAGCCGGCGCGATTCCGGGACTAGTCAAGAGACCCAGTACTTC. Translation gives CASSRRDSGTSQETQYF.

The CDR3 DNA reads as TGTGCCAGCAGCCTTCCGGGACAGGGGGCTTTAGGTGAAGCTTTCTTT. The encoded protein is CASSLPGQGALGEAFF. V usage is TRBV7-2 and J usage is TRBJ1-1; 12 bases agree with TRBD1. Germline-derived CDR1 and CDR2 are SGHTA and FQGNSA. CDR3 size: 16 residues. V lost 5 bases to trimming and J lost 7 bases; unmatched junction nucleotides: 11.

The sample holds many counts of this clonotype. The chain employs TRBV5-1 and TRBJ2-1; D not certain. This CDR3 comprises 14 residues. V lost 0 bases and J lost 0, with 4 bases in between. Germline values: CDR1 SGHRS, CDR2 YFSETQ. The CDR3 DNA follows: TGCGCCAGCAGCTTGGGTCCCTCCTACAATGAGCAGTTCTTC. Protein: CASSLGPSYNEQFF. Looking up the rest from reference TRBV5-1 and TRBJ2-1 gives the full variable domain: KAGVTQTPRYLIKTRGQQVTLSCSPISGHRSVSWYQQTPGQGLQFLFEYFSETQRNKGNFPGRFSGRQFSNSRSEMNVSTLELGDSALYLCASSLGPSYNEQFFGPGTRLTVL.

This clonotype was recorded at least ten times. This chain links TRBV6-2 or TRBV6-3 with TRBJ1-6; D is unclear. Germline assignment: CDR1 MNHEY and CDR2 SVGEGT. V gave up 2 bases and J gave up 13 bases, with 12 bases separating them. The CDR3 length is 13 residues. CDR3 sequence: CASSYAVWDPLHF. DNA for the CDR3: TGTGCCAGCAGTTACGCCGTATGGGATCCCCTCCACTTT.

The rearrangement uses TRBV12-3 or TRBV12-4 and TRBJ1-2; a possible D gene is TRBD1 (5 bases). The germline V and J ends were trimmed by 4 bases and 4 bases, with 7 bases remaining between them. The CDR3 is 12 amino acids. The CDR3 is CASSWGGYGYTF. CDR3 sequence (DNA): TGTGCCAGCAGTTGGGGGGGCTATGGCTACACCTTC.

This clonotype has a handful of counts. The CDR3 sequence: CASSLLPYQPQHF. CDR3 coding DNA: TGTGCCAGCAGCTTACTCCCGTATCAGCCCCAGCATTTT. The V gene is TRBV7-8, the J gene TRBJ1-5; no definite D call. V dropped 2 bases and J dropped 5 bases, with 7 bases sitting between them. Germline V gene data show CDR1 as SGHVS and CDR2 as FQNEAQ. CDR3 size: 13 residues.

This clonotype has at least ten counts. The V call is TRBV3-1, the J call TRBJ2-1; no definite D call. The CDR3 totals 14 residues. Germline CDR1 reads LGHDT; CDR2 reads YNNKEL (reference sequence). Trimming removed 2 bases at V and 0 bases at J, with 5 bases between. For the CDR3, the DNA is TGTGCCAGCAGCCAATCCCTCTCCTACAATGAGCAGTTCTTC. This gives the protein CASSQSLSYNEQFF.

The chain links TRBV10-3 to TRBJ1-4; D ambiguous. This CDR3 spans 13 amino acids. Trimming took off 4 bases at V and 5 bases at J, with 8 bases between the two ends. Germline CDR1 ENHRY, CDR2 SYGVKD. In DNA form, the CDR3 reads TGTGCCATCAGTGTGGACGGAAATGAAAAACTGTTTTTT. Protein sequence: CAISVDGNEKLFF.

This rearrangement joins TRBV9 to TRBJ2-3; D unresolved. V gave up 1 base and J gave up 7 bases, with 7 bases separating them. Looked up from germline, CDR1 is SGDLS and CDR2 is YYNGEE. The CDR3 runs 12 residues. CDR3 bases: TGTGCCAGCAGCGTACTGGAAAATACGCAGTATTTT. This gives the protein CASSVLENTQYF.

This chain uses TRBV11-2 with TRBJ1-2; D is perhaps TRBD1 (5 bases). The germline V gene has CDR1 SGHAT and CDR2 FQNNGV. Between the trimmed V and J ends, which lost 4 bases and 4 bases, there was a span of 19 bases. The CDR3 is made up of 16 amino acids. The CDR3 bases are TGTGCCAGCAGCTCCATAGGGGCGATGGGGATCTATGGCTACACCTTC. Its protein is CASSSIGAMGIYGYTF.

This clonotype was counted between two and nine times. In DNA, the CDR3 is TGTGCCAGCAGTTACTCGGGCAGGGCCAATCAGCCCCAGCATTTT. It is translated as CASSYSGRANQPQHF. The chain combines TRBV6-5 with TRBJ1-5, with D maybe TRBD1 (5 bases). Trimming took off 0 bases at V and 3 bases at J, with 9 bases between the two ends. CDR1 MNHEY and CDR2 SVGAGI come from the germline V gene. There are 15 residues in the CDR3.

The chain joins TRBV11-2 to TRBJ2-7; 10 bases line up with TRBD1. Germline-derived CDR1 and CDR2 are SGHAT and FQNNGV. Germline trimming cut 5 bases from V and 6 bases from J; bases unmatched to any gene: 10. CDR3 length: 15 residues. The CDR3 DNA follows: TGTGCCAGCAGCATTTCCCGGGACAGGGGTCGCGAGCAGTACTTC. Its translation: CASSISRDRGREQYF. The variable domain in full, completed from reference TRBV11-2 and TRBJ2-7, reads EAGVAQSPRYKIIEKRQSVAFWCNPISGHATLYWYQQILGQGPKLLIQFQNNGVVDDSQLPKDRFSAERLKGVDSTLKIQPAKLEDSAVYLCASSISRDRGREQYFGPGTRLTVT.

This chain links TRBV2 with TRBJ2-5; maybe TRBD2 (6 bases). This CDR3 comprises 15 residues. Deletions cut 4 bases from V and 1 base from J, with 13 bases between. CDR1 and CDR2 (germline): SNHLY, FYNNEI. CDR3 amino acids: CASSVFSGVQETQYF. The CDR3 nucleotides read TGTGCCAGCAGTGTTTTTAGCGGAGTCCAAGAGACCCAGTACTTC.

The CDR3 reads CAISARADEETQYF. In DNA form, the CDR3 reads TGTGCCATCAGTGCTAGGGCGGATGAAGAGACCCAGTACTTC. The chain combines TRBV10-3 with TRBJ2-5, with D hard to call. Germline values: CDR1 ENHRY, CDR2 SYGVKD. Trimming removed 4 bases from V and 3 bases from J, with 12 bases in between. The CDR3 runs 14 residues.

J is TRBJ2-1 and V is TRBV12-3 or TRBV12-4, with 8 bases identical to TRBD2. V was clipped by 3 bases and J by 4 bases; unmatched bases: 5. The CDR3 extends over 15 amino acids. CDR3 DNA: TGTGCCAGCAGTTTCCTAGGCGGGAGGTACAATGAGCAGTTCTTC. It translates to CASSFLGGRYNEQFF.

J is TRBJ2-1 and V is TRBV19, with D perhaps TRBD1 (7 bases). The germline V gene encodes CDR1 LNHDA and CDR2 SQIVND (reference sequence). CDR3 length: 16 residues. V gave up 3 bases and J gave up 4 bases, with 16 bases separating them. CDR3 sequence reads: CASSIRGRGTYNEQFF. DNA for the CDR3: TGTGCCAGTAGTATTAGGGGCAGGGGGACTTACAATGAGCAGTTCTTC. Together with reference TRBV19 and TRBJ2-1, the CDR3 gives the full variable domain: DGGITQSPKYLFRKEGQNVTLSCEQNLNHDAMYWYRQDPGQGLRLIYYSQIVNDFQKGDIAEGYSVSREKKESFPLTVTSAQKNPTAFYLCASSIRGRGTYNEQFFGPGTRLTVL.